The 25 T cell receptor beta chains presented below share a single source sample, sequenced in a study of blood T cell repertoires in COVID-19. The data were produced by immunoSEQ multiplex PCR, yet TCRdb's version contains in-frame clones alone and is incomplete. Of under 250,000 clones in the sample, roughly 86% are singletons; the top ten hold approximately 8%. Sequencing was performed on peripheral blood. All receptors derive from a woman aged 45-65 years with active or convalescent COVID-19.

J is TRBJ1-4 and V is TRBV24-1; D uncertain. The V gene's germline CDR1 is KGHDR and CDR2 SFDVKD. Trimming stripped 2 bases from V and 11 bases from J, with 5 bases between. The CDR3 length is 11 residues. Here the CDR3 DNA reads TGTGCCACCAGTGATTCCCAGAAACTGTTTTTT. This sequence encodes CATSDSQKLFF.

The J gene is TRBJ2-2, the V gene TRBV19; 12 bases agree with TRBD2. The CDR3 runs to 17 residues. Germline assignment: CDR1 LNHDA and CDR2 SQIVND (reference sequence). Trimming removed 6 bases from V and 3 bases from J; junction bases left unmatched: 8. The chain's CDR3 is CASRAPGLAGYTGELFF. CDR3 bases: TGTGCCAGTAGAGCCCCGGGACTAGCGGGCTACACCGGGGAGCTGTTTTTT.

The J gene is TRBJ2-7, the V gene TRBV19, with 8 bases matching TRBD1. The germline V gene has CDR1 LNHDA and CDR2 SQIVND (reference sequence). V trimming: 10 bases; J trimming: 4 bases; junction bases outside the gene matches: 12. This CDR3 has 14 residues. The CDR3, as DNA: TGTGCCATAGATATCCCGGGACAGGTTTACGAGCAGTACGTC. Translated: CAIDIPGQVYEQYV.

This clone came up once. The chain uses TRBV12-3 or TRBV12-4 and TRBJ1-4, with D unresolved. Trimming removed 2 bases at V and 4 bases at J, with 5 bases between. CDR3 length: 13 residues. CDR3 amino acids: CASSLTSNEKLFF. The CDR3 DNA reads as TGTGCCAGCAGTTTAACGAGTAATGAAAAACTGTTTTTT.

CDR3 sequence (DNA): TGTGCCAGCAGGCCTTTCGGACAGGGGGATGAAAAACTGTTTTTT. As protein: CASRPFGQGDEKLFF. The chain combines TRBV6-6 with TRBJ1-4, with 10 bases matching TRBD1. The germline gives CDR1 MNHNY, CDR2 SVGAGI (reference sequence). The V and J ends lost 6 bases and 6 bases, in that order; junction bases with no gene match: 7. The CDR3 loop spans 15 amino acids.

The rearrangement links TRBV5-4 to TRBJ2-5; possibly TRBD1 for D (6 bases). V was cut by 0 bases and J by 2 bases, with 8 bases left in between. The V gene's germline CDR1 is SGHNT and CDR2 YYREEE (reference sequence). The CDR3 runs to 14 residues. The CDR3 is CASSLGQAQETQYF. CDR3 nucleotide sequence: TGTGCCAGCAGCTTGGGACAGGCACAAGAGACCCAGTACTTC.

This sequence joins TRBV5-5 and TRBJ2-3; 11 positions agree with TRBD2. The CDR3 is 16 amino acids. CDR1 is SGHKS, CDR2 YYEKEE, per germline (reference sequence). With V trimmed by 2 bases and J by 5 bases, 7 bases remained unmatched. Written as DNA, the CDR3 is TGTGCCAGCAGCTTATCCACTAGCGGGGGATTAGATACGCAGTATTTT. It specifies CASSLSTSGGLDTQYF.

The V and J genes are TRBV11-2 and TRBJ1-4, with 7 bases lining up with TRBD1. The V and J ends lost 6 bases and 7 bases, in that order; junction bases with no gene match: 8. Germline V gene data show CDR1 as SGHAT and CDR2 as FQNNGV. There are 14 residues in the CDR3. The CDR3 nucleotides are TGTGCCAGCAGTCCCCCCAACAGGGGTGAAAAACTGTTTTTT. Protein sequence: CASSPPNRGEKLFF. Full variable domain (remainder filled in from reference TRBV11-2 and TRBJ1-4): EAGVAQSPRYKIIEKRQSVAFWCNPISGHATLYWYQQILGQGPKLLIQFQNNGVVDDSQLPKDRFSAERLKGVDSTLKIQPAKLEDSAVYLCASSPPNRGEKLFFGSGTQLSVL.

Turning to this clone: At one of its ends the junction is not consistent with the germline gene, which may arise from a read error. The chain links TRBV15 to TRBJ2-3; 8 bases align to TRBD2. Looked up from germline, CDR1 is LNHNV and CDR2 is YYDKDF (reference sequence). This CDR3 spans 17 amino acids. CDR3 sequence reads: CATSRETSGGPTDTRYF. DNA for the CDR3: TGTGCCACCAGCAGAGAGACCAGCGGGGGACCCACAGATACGCGGTATTTT.

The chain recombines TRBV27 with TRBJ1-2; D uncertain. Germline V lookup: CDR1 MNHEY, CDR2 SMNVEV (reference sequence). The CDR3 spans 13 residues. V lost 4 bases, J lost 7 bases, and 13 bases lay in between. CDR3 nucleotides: TGTGCCAGCAGTTGGCGAGGGCGAGGTGGCTACACCTTC. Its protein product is CASSWRGRGGYTF.

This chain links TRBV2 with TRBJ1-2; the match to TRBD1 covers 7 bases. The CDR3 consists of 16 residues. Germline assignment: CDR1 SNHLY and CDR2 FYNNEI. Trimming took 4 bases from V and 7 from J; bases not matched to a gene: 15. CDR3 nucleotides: TGTGCCAGCAGTGTAAGCGGACAGGCCGCGATTGGTGGCTACACCTTC. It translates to CASSVSGQAAIGGYTF.

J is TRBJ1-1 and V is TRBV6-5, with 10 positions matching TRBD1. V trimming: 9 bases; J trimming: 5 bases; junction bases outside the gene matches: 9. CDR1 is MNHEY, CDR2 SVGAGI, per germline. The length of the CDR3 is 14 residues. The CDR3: CARPPGQGWTEAFF. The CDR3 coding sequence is TGTGCCAGGCCACCGGGACAGGGGTGGACTGAAGCTTTCTTT.

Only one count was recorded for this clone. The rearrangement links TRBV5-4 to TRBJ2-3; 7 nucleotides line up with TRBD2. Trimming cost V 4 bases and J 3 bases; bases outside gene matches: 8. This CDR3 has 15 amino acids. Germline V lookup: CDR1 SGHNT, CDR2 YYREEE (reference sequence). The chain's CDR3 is CASSPGLVRTDTQYF. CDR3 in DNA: TGTGCCAGCAGCCCCGGACTAGTCAGGACAGATACGCAGTATTTT.

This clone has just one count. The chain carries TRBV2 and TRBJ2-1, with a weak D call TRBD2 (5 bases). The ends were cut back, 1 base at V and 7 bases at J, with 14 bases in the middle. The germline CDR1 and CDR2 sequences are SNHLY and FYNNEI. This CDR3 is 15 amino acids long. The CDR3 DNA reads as TGTGCCAGCAGTGAAGAGGCTAGCAAGGGTAATGAGCAGTTCTTC. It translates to CASSEEASKGNEQFF.

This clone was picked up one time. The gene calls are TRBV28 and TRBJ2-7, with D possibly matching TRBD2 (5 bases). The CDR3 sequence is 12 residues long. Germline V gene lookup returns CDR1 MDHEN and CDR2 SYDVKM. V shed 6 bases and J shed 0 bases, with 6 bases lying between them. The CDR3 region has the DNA TGTGCCAGCAGAGGGAGCTCCTACGAGCAGTACGTC. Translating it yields CASRGSSYEQYV.

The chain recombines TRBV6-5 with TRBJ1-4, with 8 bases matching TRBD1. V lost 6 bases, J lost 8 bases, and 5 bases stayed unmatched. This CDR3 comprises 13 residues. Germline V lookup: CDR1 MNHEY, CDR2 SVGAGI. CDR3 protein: CASRTGVKEKLFF. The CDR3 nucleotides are TGTGCCAGCAGGACAGGGGTAAAAGAAAAACTGTTTTTT.

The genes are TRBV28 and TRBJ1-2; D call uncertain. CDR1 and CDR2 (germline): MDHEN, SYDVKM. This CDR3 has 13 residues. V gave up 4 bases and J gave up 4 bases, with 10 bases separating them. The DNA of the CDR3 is TGTGCCAGCAGTTCCACCTCTAGCTATGGCTACACCTTC. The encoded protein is CASSSTSSYGYTF.

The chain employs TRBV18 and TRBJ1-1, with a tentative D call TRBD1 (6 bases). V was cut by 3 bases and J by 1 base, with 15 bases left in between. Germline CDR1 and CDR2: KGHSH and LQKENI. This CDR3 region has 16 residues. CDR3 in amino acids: CASSPDSGGANTEAFF. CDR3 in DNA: TGTGCCAGCTCACCCGACTCCGGGGGGGCGAACACTGAAGCTTTCTTT.

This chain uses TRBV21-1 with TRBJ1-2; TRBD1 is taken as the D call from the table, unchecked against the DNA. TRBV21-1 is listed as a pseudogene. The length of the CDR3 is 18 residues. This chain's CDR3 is CASSRRPGQGAWARGYTF. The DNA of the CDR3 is TGTGCCAGCAGCAGGCGACCGGGACAGGGGGCGTGGGCCCGTGGCTACACCTTC.

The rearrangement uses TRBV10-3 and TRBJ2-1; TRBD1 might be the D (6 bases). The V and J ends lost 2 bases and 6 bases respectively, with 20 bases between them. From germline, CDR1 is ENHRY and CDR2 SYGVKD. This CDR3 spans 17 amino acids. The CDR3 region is CAISETILGTNANEQFF. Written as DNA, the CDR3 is TGTGCCATCAGTGAGACCATACTAGGGACAAATGCCAATGAGCAGTTCTTC.

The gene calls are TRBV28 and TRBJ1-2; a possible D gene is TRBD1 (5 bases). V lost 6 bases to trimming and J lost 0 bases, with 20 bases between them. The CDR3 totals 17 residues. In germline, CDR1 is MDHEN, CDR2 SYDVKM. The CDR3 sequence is CASSVPREDRANYGYTF. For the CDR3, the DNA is TGTGCCAGCAGCGTTCCCAGGGAAGATAGGGCTAACTATGGCTACACCTTC.

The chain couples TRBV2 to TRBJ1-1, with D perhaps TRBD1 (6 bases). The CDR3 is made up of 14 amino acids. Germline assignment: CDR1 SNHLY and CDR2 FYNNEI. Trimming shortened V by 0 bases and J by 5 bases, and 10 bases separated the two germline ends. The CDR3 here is CASSEADSRTEAFF. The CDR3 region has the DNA TGTGCCAGCAGTGAAGCGGACAGTCGAACTGAAGCTTTCTTT.

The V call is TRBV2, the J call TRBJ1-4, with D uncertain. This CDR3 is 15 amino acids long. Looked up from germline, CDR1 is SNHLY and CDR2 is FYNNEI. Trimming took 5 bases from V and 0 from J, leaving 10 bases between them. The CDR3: CASSYEPTTNEKLFF. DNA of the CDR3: TGTGCCAGCAGTTACGAGCCCACAACTAATGAAAAACTGTTTTTT.

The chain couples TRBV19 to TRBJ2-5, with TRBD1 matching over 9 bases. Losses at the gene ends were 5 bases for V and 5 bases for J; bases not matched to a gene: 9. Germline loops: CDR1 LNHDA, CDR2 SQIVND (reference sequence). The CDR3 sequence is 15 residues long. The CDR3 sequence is CASSAGTGKYETQYF. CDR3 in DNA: TGTGCCAGTAGTGCGGGGACAGGGAAATACGAGACCCAGTACTTC. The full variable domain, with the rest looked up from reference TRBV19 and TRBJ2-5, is DGGITQSPKYLFRKEGQNVTLSCEQNLNHDAMYWYRQDPGQGLRLIYYSQIVNDFQKGDIAEGYSVSREKKESFPLTVTSAQKNPTAFYLCASSAGTGKYETQYFGPGTRLLVL.

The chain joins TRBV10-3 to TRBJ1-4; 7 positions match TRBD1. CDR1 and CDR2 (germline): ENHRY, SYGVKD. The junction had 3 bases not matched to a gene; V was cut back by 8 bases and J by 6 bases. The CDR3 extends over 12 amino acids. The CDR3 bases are TGTGCCATCCGGGACAGCTATGAAAAACTGTTTTTT. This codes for CAIRDSYEKLFF.